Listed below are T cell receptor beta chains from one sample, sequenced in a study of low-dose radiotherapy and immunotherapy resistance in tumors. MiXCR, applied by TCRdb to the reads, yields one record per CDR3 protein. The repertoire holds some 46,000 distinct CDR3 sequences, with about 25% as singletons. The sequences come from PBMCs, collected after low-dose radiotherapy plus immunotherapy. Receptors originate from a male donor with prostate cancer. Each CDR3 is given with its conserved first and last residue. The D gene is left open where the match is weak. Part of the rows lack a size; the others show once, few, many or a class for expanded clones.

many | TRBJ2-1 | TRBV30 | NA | TGTGCCTGGACACAAGGCAATGAGCAGTTCTTC | CAWTQGNEQFF
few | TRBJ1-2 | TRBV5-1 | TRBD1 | TGCGCCAGCAGCTTGGAGGGGGGACAGTATGGCTACACCTTC | CASSLEGGQYGYTF
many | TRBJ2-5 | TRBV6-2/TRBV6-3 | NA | TGTGCCAGCAGTTCGCCCTTGCAAGAGACCCAGTACTTC | CASSSPLQETQYF
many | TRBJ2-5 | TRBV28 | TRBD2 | TGTGCCAGCAGTCGCGGGGGGGGGACCCAGTACTTC | CASSRGGGTQYF
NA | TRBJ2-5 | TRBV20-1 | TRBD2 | TGCAGTGCTATGGGGGAGGGGACCCAGTACTTC | CSAMGEGTQYF
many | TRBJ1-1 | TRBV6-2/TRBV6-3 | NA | TGTGCCAGCAGGGTTCCCGGGACAACTAACACTGAAGCTTTCTTT | CASRVPGTTNTEAFF
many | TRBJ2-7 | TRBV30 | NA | TGTGCCTGGAGACCCGTCGCGGGATACGAGCAGTACTTC | CAWRPVAGYEQYF
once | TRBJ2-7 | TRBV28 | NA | TGTGCCAGAAACCCTTACGAGCAGTACTTC | CARNPYEQYF
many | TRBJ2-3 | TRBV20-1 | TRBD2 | TGCAGTGCTCTCCGACTAGCGGGGGCCTCAGATACGCAGTATTTT | CSALRLAGASDTQYF
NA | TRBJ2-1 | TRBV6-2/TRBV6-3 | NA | TGTGCCAGCAGTTACGGTGGATTTGGGAGCGGCCCAGGCTACAATGAGCAGTTCTTC | CASSYGGFGSGPGYNEQFF
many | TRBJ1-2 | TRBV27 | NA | TGTGCCAGCAGGGTCGCAGGCACGGGCCTCTATGGCTACACCTTC | CASRVAGTGLYGYTF
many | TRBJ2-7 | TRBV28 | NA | TGTGCCAGCAGTTCCACCTACGAGCAGTACTTC | CASSSTYEQYF
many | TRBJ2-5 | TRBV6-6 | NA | TGTGCCAGCAGTTACGGGGCGGGGGCCGTCCAAGAGACCCAGTACTTC | CASSYGAGAVQETQYF
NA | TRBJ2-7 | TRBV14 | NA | TGTGCCAGCAGCCAAGAAAGAGGTCTTCGGCAGTACTTC | CASSQERGLRQYF
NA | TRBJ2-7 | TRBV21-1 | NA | TGTGCCAGCAGCAAAACGGCACAGGGCTACGAGCAGTACTTC | CASSKTAQGYEQYF
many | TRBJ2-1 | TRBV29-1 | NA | TGCAGCGGCGGTCGCAGCTACAATGAGCAGTTCTTC | CSGGRSYNEQFF
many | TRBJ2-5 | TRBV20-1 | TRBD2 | TGCAGTGCACCGGGACTAGCGGGGGGTCGGGAGACCCAGTACTTC | CSAPGLAGGRETQYF
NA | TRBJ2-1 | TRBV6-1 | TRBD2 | TGTGCCAGCAGCGCGGCTAGCGGGGTATACAATGAGCAGTTCTTC | CASSAASGVYNEQFF
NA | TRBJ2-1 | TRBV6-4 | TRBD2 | TGTGCCAGCAGCCCTAGCGGGGGGGGGGGGTACAATGAGCAGTTCTTC | CASSPSGGGGYNEQFF
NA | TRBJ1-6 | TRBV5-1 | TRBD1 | TGCGCCAGCAGTTATCCGGGACAGGGGGCGCGTTATTCACCCCTCCACTTT | CASSYPGQGARYSPLHF
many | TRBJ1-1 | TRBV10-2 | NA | TGCGCCAGCAGCGAGCGTGGACTTAACACTGAAGCTTTCTTT | CASSERGLNTEAFF
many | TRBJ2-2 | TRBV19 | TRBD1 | TGTGCCAGTAGTGAAGGGGGCAACACCGGGGAGCTGTTTTTT | CASSEGGNTGELFF
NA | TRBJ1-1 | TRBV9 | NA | TGTGCCAGCAGACGCGGGGGGCTCGGCACTGAAGCTTTCTTT | CASRRGGLGTEAFF
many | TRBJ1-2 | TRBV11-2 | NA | TGTGCCAGCAGCTTAGCGGACAACTATGGCTACACCTTC | CASSLADNYGYTF
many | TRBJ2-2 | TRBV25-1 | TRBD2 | TGTGCCAGCAGTGGGGGACTAGACGGTGGGGAGCTGTTTTTT | CASSGGLDGGELFF
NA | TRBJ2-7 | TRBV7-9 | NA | TGTGCCAGCAGCATGGATCGGGCCCGGCGGCAGTACTTC | CASSMDRARRQYF
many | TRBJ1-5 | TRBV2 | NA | TGTGCCAGCAGTGTCGGAGGGCAGCCCCAGCATTTT | CASSVGGQPQHF
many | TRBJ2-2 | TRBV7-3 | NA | TGTGCCAGCAGCTTAAGGCAGGTCACCGGGGAGCTGTTTTTT | CASSLRQVTGELFF
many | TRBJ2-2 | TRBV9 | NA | TGTGCCAGCAGGTCCGACACCGGGGAGCTGTTTTTT | CASRSDTGELFF
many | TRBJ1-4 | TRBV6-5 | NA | TGTGCCAGCAGGGCCAGGGCAACTAATGAAAAACTGTTTTTT | CASRARATNEKLFF
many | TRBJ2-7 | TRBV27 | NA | TGTGCCAGCAGTTTAATGGACAGTAGCTCCTACGAGCAGTACTTC | CASSLMDSSSYEQYF
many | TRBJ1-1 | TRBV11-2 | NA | TGTGCCAGCAGCCCGCCGGGCGAAGCTGAAGCTTTCTTT | CASSPPGEAEAFF
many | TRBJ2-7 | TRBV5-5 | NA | TGTGCCAGCGTTGAGACACCGCACCGGTACGAGCAGTACTTC | CASVETPHRYEQYF
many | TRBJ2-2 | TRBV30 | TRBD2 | TGTGCGCTGGGAGGGCACGACACCGGGGAGCTGTTTTTT | CALGGHDTGELFF
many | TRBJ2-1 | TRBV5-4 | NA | TGTGCCAGCAGCCCGGACCCCCTGAACTACTACAATGAGCAGTTCTTC | CASSPDPLNYYNEQFF
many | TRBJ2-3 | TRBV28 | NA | TGTGCCAGCAGTTTGAGCTCCACAGATACGCAGTATTTT | CASSLSSTDTQYF
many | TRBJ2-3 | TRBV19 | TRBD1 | TGTGCCAGTAGTAACAGGGGGGGCACAGATACGCAGTATTTT | CASSNRGGTDTQYF
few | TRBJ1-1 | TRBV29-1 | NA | TGCAGCGACGGGGGGAGGCATGCTTTCTTT | CSDGGRHAFF
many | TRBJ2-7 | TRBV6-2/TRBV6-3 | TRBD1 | TGTGCCAGCAGTTTTGGACAGGGACGAACCTTC | CASSFGQGRTF
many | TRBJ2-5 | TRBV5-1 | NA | TGCGCCAGCAGCTTGGGTAAAGAGACCCAGTACTTC | CASSLGKETQYF
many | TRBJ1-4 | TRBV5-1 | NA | TGCGCCAGCAGCCTGTCCGGAAATGAAAAACTGTTTTTT | CASSLSGNEKLFF
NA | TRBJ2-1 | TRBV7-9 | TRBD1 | TGTGCCAGCAGCCCGAGACAGGGGGCCATCAATGAGCAGTTCTTC | CASSPRQGAINEQFF
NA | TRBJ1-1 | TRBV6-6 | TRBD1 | TGTGCCAGCAGTTACGGCAGGGGGCAGCGGGACACTGAAGCTTTCTTT | CASSYGRGQRDTEAFF
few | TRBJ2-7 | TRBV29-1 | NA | TGCAGCGTTCGGACCACTGGTGAGCAGTACTTC | CSVRTTGEQYF
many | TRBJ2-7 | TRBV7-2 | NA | TGTGCCAGCAGCTTAGTGGGACTGGCAGACTACGAGCAGTACTTC | CASSLVGLADYEQYF
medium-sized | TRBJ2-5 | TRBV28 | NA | TGTGCCAGCAGTTTAAGGGTACGAAAAGAGACCCAGTACTTC | CASSLRVRKETQYF
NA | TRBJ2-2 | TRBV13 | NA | NA | CASRATSVTGELFFF
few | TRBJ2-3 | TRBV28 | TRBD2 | TGTGCCAGCAACAGGGGCGTGACTAGCGGGAGTCTCGCAGATACGCAGTATTTT | CASNRGVTSGSLADTQYF
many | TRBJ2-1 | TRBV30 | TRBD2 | TGTGCCCGGGGGTTAGCGGGAGGAGTAAAGGGTGAGCAGTTCTTC | CARGLAGGVKGEQFF
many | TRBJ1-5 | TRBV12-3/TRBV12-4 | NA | TGTGCCAGCAGTTCCAATACAGAGGTTAAGCCCCAGCATTTT | CASSSNTEVKPQHF
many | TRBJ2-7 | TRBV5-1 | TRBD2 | TGCGCCAGCAGCTTGGGACCTAGCGGGAACTACGAGCAGTACTTC | CASSLGPSGNYEQYF
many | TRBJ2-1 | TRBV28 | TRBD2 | TGTGCCAGCAGTTCCTACTCGGGACTAGGGACGCTCAATGAGCAGTTCTTC | CASSSYSGLGTLNEQFF
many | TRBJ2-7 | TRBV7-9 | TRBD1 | TGTGCCAGCAGCCGGACAGGACGGGAGCAGTACTTC | CASSRTGREQYF
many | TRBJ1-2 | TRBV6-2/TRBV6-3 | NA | TGTGCCAGCAGTTACGCTGACGGGAGACCGACGAACTTGGATGGCTACACCTTC | CASSYADGRPTNLDGYTF
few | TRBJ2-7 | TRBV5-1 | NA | TGCGCCAGCAGCTTGGGGTCGGGACCGGGCGAGCAGTACTTC | CASSLGSGPGEQYF
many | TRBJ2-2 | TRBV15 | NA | TGTGCCACCAGCAGAGAGGAGGGTTTGGGCACCGGGGAGCTGTTTTTT | CATSREEGLGTGELFF
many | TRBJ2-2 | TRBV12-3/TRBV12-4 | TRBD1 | TGTGCCAGCAACACAGGGGGATCTTCGAACACCGGGGAGCTGTTTTTT | CASNTGGSSNTGELFF
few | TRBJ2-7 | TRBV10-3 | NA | TGTGCCATCAGTGAGTCGACAGTTGGCGAGCAGTACTTC | CAISESTVGEQYF
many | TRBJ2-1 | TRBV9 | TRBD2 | TGTGCCAGCAGCCGTGGGACTAGCGGGGTGTACAATGAGCAGTTCTTC | CASSRGTSGVYNEQFF